This paragraph reports one T cell receptor (beta chain). From RNA transcripts, TCR beta CDR3 regions were amplified. An initial round of RT-PCR targeting the TCR CDR3 relied on the HTBI primer set. TCRdb called the multiplex PCR reads again in MiXCR, with one record for every CDR3 protein. This table has some 550,000 distinct CDR3 sequences, around 15% appearing once. The data belong to a study of T cells in Graves' hyperthyroidism and ophthalmopathy. Trimming left V 4 bases short and J 8 bases short, with 6 bases between. Germline values: CDR1 SGHDN, CDR2 FVKESK. The CDR3 is 11 residues long. The sequence was collected from a woman aged 40 to 50 with Graves' ophthalmopathy. Sequences were obtained from blood. The V gene is TRBV14, the J gene TRBJ2-1, with D unresolved. DNA for the CDR3: TGTGCCAGCAGCCTGTATCATGAGCAGTTCTTC. Residues: CASSLYHEQFF.